This TCR beta chain is from a study of blood T cell repertoires in COVID-19. The data were produced by immunoSEQ multiplex PCR, yet TCRdb's version contains in-frame clones alone and is incomplete. The sample has about 25,000 clones, 88% seen once. The germline V gene has CDR1 MRHNA and CDR2 SNTAGT. This CDR3 is 17 amino acids long. Trimming removed 6 bases at V and 6 bases at J, with 24 bases between. This sequence joins TRBV6-4 and TRBJ2-1; the D gene is possibly TRBD2 (6 bases). The specimen was peripheral blood. The origin of this receptor is a man aged 65 to 85 in a cohort sampled during active COVID-19. The CDR3 protein is CASSSSHARLGGNEQFF. In DNA form, the CDR3 reads TGTGCCAGCAGCTCATCCCATGCTAGGCTCGGGGGCAATGAGCAGTTCTTC.